This entry describes one T cell receptor (beta chain). The antigen is not known. The record originates from a study of T cells in localized non-small cell lung cancer. Data came from immunoSEQ multiplex PCR; TCRdb stores just in-frame clones and leaves some out. The sample yields some 22,000 clones, 88% seen once. Broader study findings: There was an association of higher blood T cell density with longer overall survival. Among the tissues sampled, uninvolved adjacent lung had the highest T cell clonality, above tumor. The study detected a median about 57 of the top 100 tumor clones in adjacent lung.

The receptor comes from a man between 40 and 69 years old with stage II lung adenocarcinoma. Specimen: PBMCs, collected before any cancer treatment.

The CDR3 nucleotides read TGTGCCAGCAGCGTAGGCGGGACAGGGGCCATTCTCGACTACGAGCAGTACTTC. This codes for CASSVGGTGAILDYEQYF. The rearrangement joins TRBV28 to TRBJ2-7, with 10 bases fitting TRBD1. This CDR3 is 18 amino acids long. V lost 6 bases and J lost 3; bases outside the gene matches: 17. Germline-derived CDR1 and CDR2 are MDHEN and SYDVKM.